These 21 T cell receptor beta chains came from one sample sequenced in a study of early T cells in non-severe SARS-CoV-2 infection. TCRdb re-called the 5' RACE reads through MiXCR, storing one row per CDR3 protein. The data show 90,000 to 100,000 distinct CDR3 sequences, with 13% seen just once and about 2.3% held by the top ten. Sample: whole blood. The source is an adult who was a healthcare worker with PCR-confirmed SARS-CoV-2 infection or an uninfected control (not recorded which).

The sample holds a few counts of this clonotype. The CDR3 reads CASSISDSNQPQHF. The CDR3 DNA reads as TGTGCCAGCAGTATCAGCGATAGCAATCAGCCCCAGCATTTT. The chain links TRBV12-3 or TRBV12-4 to TRBJ1-5; D uncertain. The CDR3 covers 14 residues. The germline V and J ends were trimmed by 5 bases and 0 bases, with 8 bases remaining between them.

The chain is built from TRBV12-3 or TRBV12-4 and TRBJ2-1, with D possibly being TRBD2 (5 bases). The V gene lost 3 bases and the J gene lost 6 bases, with 15 bases spanning the gap. This CDR3 spans 15 amino acids. The CDR3 nucleotides read TGTGCCAGCAGTTTGTCAGCGGCCGGTGGCAATGAGCAGTTCTTC. This encodes CASSLSAAGGNEQFF.

This clonotype was picked up many times. The chain couples TRBV7-9 to TRBJ1-5; D is uncertain. CDR3 length equals 11 residues. Between the trimmed V and J ends, which lost 5 bases and 13 bases, there was a span of 12 bases. CDR1 and CDR2 from the germline V gene are SEHNR and FQNEAQ (reference sequence). The DNA for the CDR3 is TGTGCCAGCAGCCGCGGCGGTCCTCAGCATTTT. Translating gives CASSRGGPQHF.

This clonotype was seen many times. The genes are TRBV5-4 and TRBJ2-3; perhaps TRBD1 as D (6 bases). Between the trimmed V and J ends, which lost 2 bases and 9 bases, there was a span of 16 bases. The CDR3 loop spans 14 amino acids. The germline CDR1 and CDR2 sequences are SGHNT and YYREEE (reference sequence). CDR3 sequence reads: CASSFDRLSRTQYF. Written as DNA, the CDR3 is TGTGCCAGCAGCTTCGACAGGTTGTCCCGAACGCAGTATTTT. The variable domain in full, completed from reference TRBV5-4 and TRBJ2-3, reads ETGVTQSPTHLIKTRGQQVTLRCSSQSGHNTVSWYQQALGQGPQFIFQYYREEENGRGNFPPRFSGLQFPNYSSELNVNALELDDSALYLCASSFDRLSRTQYFGPGTRLTVL.

The chain couples TRBV3-1 to TRBJ1-6; TRBD1 matches at 8 bases. Germline V gives CDR1 LGHDT, CDR2 YNNKEL (reference sequence). The V gene end was trimmed by 1 base and the J gene end by 7 bases; junction bases not matched to a gene: 15. This CDR3 region has 19 residues. For the CDR3, the DNA is TGTGCCAGCAGCCAAGTTGGTGGGACAGGCAGTCTATGGAATTCACCCCTCCACTTT. Protein sequence: CASSQVGGTGSLWNSPLHF.

This rearrangement joins TRBV29-1 to TRBJ2-5; a weak D match, TRBD1 (5 bases). Trimming took off 7 bases at V and 3 bases at J, with 6 bases between the two ends. Germline values: CDR1 SQVTM, CDR2 ANQGSEA. The CDR3 length is 10 residues. The CDR3 loop is CSGREETQYF. CDR3 bases: TGCAGCGGCAGGGAAGAGACCCAGTACTTC.

This clonotype showed up many times. CDR3 amino acids: CSARDQTNQPQHF. The DNA of the CDR3 is TGCAGTGCCCGGGACCAGACCAATCAGCCCCAGCATTTT. This rearrangement joins TRBV20-1 to TRBJ1-5; a possible D gene is TRBD1 (5 bases). Germline V CDR1 and CDR2: DFQATT, SNEGSKA (reference sequence). Between the trimmed V and J ends, which lost 6 bases and 3 bases, there was a span of 12 bases. The CDR3 has 13 residues.

This clonotype was observed a handful of times. The chain couples TRBV5-1 to TRBJ2-5; the match to TRBD1 covers 9 bases. After removal of 0 bases from V and 5 bases from J, the junction contained 8 bases not matched to a gene. The CDR3 consists of 16 residues. Germline loops: CDR1 SGHRS, CDR2 YFSETQ. CDR3 sequence (DNA): TGCGCCAGCAGCTTGGGTACAGGGGGCGATGAGGAGACCCAGTACTTC. It translates to CASSLGTGGDEETQYF.

This clonotype was recorded many times. The gene calls are TRBV7-9 and TRBJ1-1; maybe TRBD1 (6 bases). The germline V gene has CDR1 SEHNR and CDR2 FQNEAQ (reference sequence). The CDR3 runs to 13 residues. Trimming took off 5 bases at V and 1 base at J, with 8 bases between the two ends. CDR3: CASSDRRNTEAFF. CDR3 DNA: TGTGCCAGCAGCGACAGGAGGAACACTGAAGCTTTCTTT.

There are many counts of this clonotype. The chain couples TRBV5-1 to TRBJ2-1; 8 positions match TRBD2. V lost 4 bases, J lost 4 bases, and 10 bases stayed unmatched. This CDR3 contains 16 residues. Germline V gene data show CDR1 as SGHRS and CDR2 as YFSETQ. CDR3 protein: CASSQTWGLGYNEQFF. Here the CDR3 DNA reads TGCGCCAGCAGCCAAACTTGGGGACTAGGATACAATGAGCAGTTCTTC. Combining the CDR3 with reference TRBV5-1 and TRBJ2-1 gives the whole variable domain KAGVTQTPRYLIKTRGQQVTLSCSPISGHRSVSWYQQTPGQGLQFLFEYFSETQRNKGNFPGRFSGRQFSNSRSEMNVSTLELGDSALYLCASSQTWGLGYNEQFFGPGTRLTVL.

Only a few counts were recorded for this clonotype. This chain uses TRBV6-6 with TRBJ1-1; tentatively, D is TRBD1 (5 bases). The CDR3 spans 16 residues. The germline V and J ends were trimmed by 3 bases and 3 bases, with 17 bases remaining between them. The germline V gene encodes CDR1 MNHNY and CDR2 SVGAGI (reference sequence). The CDR3 DNA is TGTGCCAGCAGTTATGGGATGGGGGTGGGGTACACTGAAGCTTTCTTT. Encoded protein: CASSYGMGVGYTEAFF.

In this sample, this clonotype turned up many times. V and J are TRBV29-1 and TRBJ1-6; 8 nucleotides agree with TRBD1. Germline V gives CDR1 SQVTM, CDR2 ANQGSEA. Germline trimming cut 7 bases from V and 5 bases from J; bases unmatched to any gene: 4. This CDR3 has 13 amino acids. Here the CDR3 reads CSAGQGNNSPLHF. In DNA form, the CDR3 reads TGCAGCGCCGGACAGGGAAATAATTCACCCCTCCACTTT. Full variable domain (outside the CDR3, taken from reference TRBV29-1 and TRBJ1-6): SAVISQKPSRDICQRGTSLTIQCQVDSQVTMMFWYRQQPGQSLTLIATANQGSEATYESGFVIDKFPISRPNLTFSTLTVSNMSPEDSSIYLCSAGQGNNSPLHFGNGTRLTVT.

The V call is TRBV4-2, the J call TRBJ2-3, with 7 bases identical to TRBD1. The CDR3 covers 14 residues. J lost 1 base, V lost 5 bases, and 3 bases had no gene match. Germline loops: CDR1 LGHNA, CDR2 YNFKEQ. CDR3 amino acids: CASSWGTGTDTQYF. DNA for the CDR3: TGTGCCAGCAGCTGGGGGACAGGCACAGATACGCAGTATTTT.

The chain carries TRBV4-1 and TRBJ2-7; 10 nucleotides agree with TRBD2. CDR1 is MGHRA and CDR2 is YSYEKL in the germline V gene. The CDR3 has 17 residues. V gave up 4 bases and J gave up 6 bases; unmatched junction bases: 15. The CDR3 DNA reads as TGCGCCAGCAGCCGCCCAAAACTTATGAGCGGGGGGGGCGAGCAGTACTTC. This codes for CASSRPKLMSGGGEQYF.

This clonotype came up a few times. The J gene is TRBJ2-7, the V gene TRBV6-5, with 12 bases matching TRBD1. With 6 bases clipped from V and 6 bases from J, the junction kept 6 bases outside the gene matches. Germline loops: CDR1 MNHEY, CDR2 SVGAGI. The CDR3 runs to 14 residues. CDR3 sequence: CASSPGQGAAEQYF. The CDR3 bases are TGTGCCAGCAGCCCGGGACAGGGGGCTGCCGAGCAGTACTTC.

This clonotype was counted at least ten times. The chain joins TRBV18 to TRBJ2-2; D is ambiguous. Between the trimmed V and J ends, which lost 7 bases and 0 bases, there was a span of 12 bases. CDR3 length: 15 residues. Germline V CDR1 and CDR2: KGHSH, LQKENI. Here the CDR3 DNA reads TGTGCCAGCTTAGCCATCAATTCGAACACCGGGGAGCTGTTTTTT. Its translation: CASLAINSNTGELFF.

The sample holds a few counts of this clonotype. The chain couples TRBV7-9 to TRBJ2-1; the match to TRBD1 covers 7 bases. V trimming: 7 bases; J trimming: 5 bases; junction bases outside the gene matches: 8. Germline CDR1 and CDR2: SEHNR and FQNEAQ (reference sequence). This CDR3 region has 14 residues. The CDR3 region has the DNA TGTGCCAGCAACCCACAGGGGCCTGACAATGAGCAGTTCTTC. It specifies CASNPQGPDNEQFF.

This clonotype was recorded a few times. J is TRBJ2-2 and V is TRBV27; D gene unclear. Germline V CDR1 and CDR2: MNHEY, SMNVEV (reference sequence). Trimming left V 5 bases short and J 7 bases short, with 11 bases between. The CDR3 extends over 13 amino acids. The chain's CDR3 is CASSIRVNGELFF. Written as DNA, the CDR3 is TGTGCCAGCAGTATTAGGGTAAACGGGGAGCTGTTTTTT.

The sample holds many counts of this clonotype. The rearrangement joins TRBV28 to TRBJ1-2, with 9 bases aligning to TRBD1. The CDR3 sequence is 15 residues long. Trimming at V came to 5 bases and at J to 2 bases, leaving 6 bases not matched to a gene. Germline CDR1 MDHEN, CDR2 SYDVKM. This CDR3 reads CASSPTGTGNYGYTF. The CDR3, as DNA: TGTGCCAGCAGTCCCACCGGGACAGGGAACTATGGCTACACCTTC.

At least ten counts were recorded for this clonotype. This chain connects TRBV3-1 to TRBJ2-1, with D perhaps TRBD1 (5 bases). Germline values: CDR1 LGHDT, CDR2 YNNKEL (reference sequence). The V end was cut by 0 bases, the J end by 3 bases, with 12 bases between. The CDR3 totals 16 residues. The CDR3 coding sequence is TGTGCCAGCAGCCAAGACTCACAGGTTTACTACAATGAGCAGTTCTTC. This gives the protein CASSQDSQVYYNEQFF.

This clonotype was counted many times. The J gene is TRBJ1-5, the V gene TRBV18, with unresolved D. The CDR3 covers 14 residues. The V end lost 3 bases, the J end lost 4 bases, and 10 bases lay between the germline ends. In germline, CDR1 is KGHSH, CDR2 LQKENI. CDR3 amino acids: CASSPEGNNQPQHF. CDR3 in DNA: TGTGCCAGCTCACCCGAGGGCAATAATCAGCCCCAGCATTTT.